The clone carrying this T cell receptor (beta chain) appeared many times. This CDR3 is built from 15 residues. The germline gives CDR1 LNHDA, CDR2 SQIVND (reference sequence). The junction had 14 bases not matched to a gene; V was cut back by 7 bases and J by 6 bases. For each subset, genomic DNA was distributed in equal portions over several immunoSEQ plates. TCRdb keeps only in-frame clones here, not all; method: immunoSEQ multiplex PCR. The data show hundreds of thousands of clones, around two thirds seen once. This specimen belongs to a study of shared clonotypes between healthy human individuals.

This clonotype was obtained from a woman in her twenties or thirties in good health. J is TRBJ1-2 and V is TRBV19; 7 bases map to TRBD1. Input material: memory CD4+ T cells sorted from blood. The subset: CD45RA-negative fraction. CDR3 in amino acids: CASTRRTGGANGYTF. DNA for the CDR3: TGTGCCAGTACTCGCCGGACAGGTGGTGCCAATGGCTACACCTTC.